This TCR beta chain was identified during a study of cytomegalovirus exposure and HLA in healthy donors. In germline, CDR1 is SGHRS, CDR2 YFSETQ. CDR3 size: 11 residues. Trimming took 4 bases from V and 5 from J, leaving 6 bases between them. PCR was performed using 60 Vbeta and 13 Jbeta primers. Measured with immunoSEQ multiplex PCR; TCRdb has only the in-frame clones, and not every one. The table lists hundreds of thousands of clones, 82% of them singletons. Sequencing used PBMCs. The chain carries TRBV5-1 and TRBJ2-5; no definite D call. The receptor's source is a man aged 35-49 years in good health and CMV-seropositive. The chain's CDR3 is CASSKEETQYF. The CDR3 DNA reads TGCGCCAGCAGCAAGGAGGAGACCCAGTACTTC.